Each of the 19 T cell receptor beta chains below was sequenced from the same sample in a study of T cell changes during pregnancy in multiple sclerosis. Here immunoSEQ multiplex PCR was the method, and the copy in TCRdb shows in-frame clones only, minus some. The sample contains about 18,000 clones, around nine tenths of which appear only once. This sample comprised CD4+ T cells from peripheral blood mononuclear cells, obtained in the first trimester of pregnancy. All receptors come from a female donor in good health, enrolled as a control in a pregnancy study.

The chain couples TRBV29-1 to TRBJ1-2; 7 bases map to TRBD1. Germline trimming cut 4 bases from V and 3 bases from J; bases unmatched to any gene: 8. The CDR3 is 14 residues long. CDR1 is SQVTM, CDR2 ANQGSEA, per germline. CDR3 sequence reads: CSVVLTGRDYGYTF. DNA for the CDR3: TGCAGCGTTGTTTTGACAGGGCGAGACTATGGCTACACCTTC.

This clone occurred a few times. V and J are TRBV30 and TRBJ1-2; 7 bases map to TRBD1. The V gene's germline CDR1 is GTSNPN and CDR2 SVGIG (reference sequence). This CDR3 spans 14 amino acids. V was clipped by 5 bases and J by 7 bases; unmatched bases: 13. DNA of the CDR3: TGTGCCTGGCTGGACTTTAGGGGGCTCGTTGGCTACACCTTC. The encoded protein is CAWLDFRGLVGYTF.

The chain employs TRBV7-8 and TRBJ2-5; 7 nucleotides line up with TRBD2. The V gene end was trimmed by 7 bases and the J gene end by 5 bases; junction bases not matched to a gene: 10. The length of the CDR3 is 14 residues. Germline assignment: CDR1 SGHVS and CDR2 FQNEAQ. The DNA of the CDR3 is TGTGCCAGCACCTCGGAACGGGGAGGGGAGACCCAGTACTTC. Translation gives CASTSERGGETQYF.

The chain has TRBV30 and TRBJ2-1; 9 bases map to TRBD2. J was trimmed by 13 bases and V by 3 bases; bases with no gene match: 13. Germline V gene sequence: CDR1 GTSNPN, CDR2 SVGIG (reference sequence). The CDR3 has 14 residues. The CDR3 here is CAWSRGLAGLAQFF. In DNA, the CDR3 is TGTGCCTGGAGCCGGGGGCTAGCGGGATTAGCCCAGTTCTTC.

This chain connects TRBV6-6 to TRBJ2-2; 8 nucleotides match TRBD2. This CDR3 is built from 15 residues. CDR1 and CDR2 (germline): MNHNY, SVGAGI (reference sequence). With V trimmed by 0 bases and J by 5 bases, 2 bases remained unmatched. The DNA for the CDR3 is TGTGCCAGCAGTTACTCGGCTAGCGGGACCGGGGAGCTGTTTTTT. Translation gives CASSYSASGTGELFF.

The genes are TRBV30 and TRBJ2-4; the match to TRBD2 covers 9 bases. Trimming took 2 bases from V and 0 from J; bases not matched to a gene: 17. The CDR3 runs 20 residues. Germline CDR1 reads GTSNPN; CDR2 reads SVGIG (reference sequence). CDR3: CAWSSRVLRLAGKAKNIQYF. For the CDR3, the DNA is TGTGCCTGGAGTTCACGCGTTCTCAGGCTAGCGGGGAAAGCCAAAAACATTCAGTACTTC. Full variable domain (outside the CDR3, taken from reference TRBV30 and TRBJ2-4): SQTIHQWPATLVQPVGSPLSLECTVEGTSNPNLYWYRQAAGRGLQLLFYSVGIGQISSEVPQNLSASRPQDRQFILSSKKLLLSDSGFYLCAWSSRVLRLAGKAKNIQYFGAGTRLSVL.

The CDR3 DNA sequence: TGTGCCAGCAGGCCAGGGAACCTGAACACTGAAGCTTTCTTT. Its translation: CASRPGNLNTEAFF. The chain employs TRBV7-8 and TRBJ1-1; a weak D match, TRBD1 (5 bases). CDR3 length: 14 residues. V was clipped by 6 bases and J by 0 bases, with 11 bases between them. The germline CDR1 and CDR2 sequences are SGHVS and FQNEAQ. Full variable domain (missing parts from reference TRBV7-8 and TRBJ1-1): GAGVSQSPRYKVAKRGQDVALRCDPISGHVSLFWYQQALGQGPEFLTYFQNEAQLDKSGLPSDRFFAERPEGSVSTLKIQRTQQEDSAVYLCASRPGNLNTEAFFGQGTRLTVV.

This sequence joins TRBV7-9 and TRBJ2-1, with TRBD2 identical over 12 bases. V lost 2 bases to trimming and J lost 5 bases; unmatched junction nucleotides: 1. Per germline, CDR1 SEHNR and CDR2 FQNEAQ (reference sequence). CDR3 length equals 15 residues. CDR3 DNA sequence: TGTGCCAGCAGCTTAAGGACTAGCGGGAACAATGAGCAGTTCTTC. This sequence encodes CASSLRTSGNNEQFF.

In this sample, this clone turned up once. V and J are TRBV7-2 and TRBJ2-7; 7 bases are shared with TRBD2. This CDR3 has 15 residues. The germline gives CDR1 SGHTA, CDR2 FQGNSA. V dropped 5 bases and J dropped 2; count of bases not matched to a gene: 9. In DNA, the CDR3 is TGTGCCAGCAGCACCAGAGGCGGGAGCACCTACGAGCAGTACTTC. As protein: CASSTRGGSTYEQYF.

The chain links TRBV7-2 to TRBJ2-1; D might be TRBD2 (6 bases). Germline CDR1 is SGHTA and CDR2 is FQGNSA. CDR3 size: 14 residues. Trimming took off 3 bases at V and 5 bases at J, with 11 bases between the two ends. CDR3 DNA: TGTGCCAGCAGCTTCCGGGGGACCAACAATGAGCAGTTCTTC. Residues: CASSFRGTNNEQFF.

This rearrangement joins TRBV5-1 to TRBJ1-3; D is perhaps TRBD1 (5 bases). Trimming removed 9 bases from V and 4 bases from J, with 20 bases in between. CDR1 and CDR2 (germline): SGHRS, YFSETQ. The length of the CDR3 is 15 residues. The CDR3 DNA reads TGCGCCACCCACGGGGGGGGTCCCTCAGGAAACACCATATATTTT. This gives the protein CATHGGGPSGNTIYF.

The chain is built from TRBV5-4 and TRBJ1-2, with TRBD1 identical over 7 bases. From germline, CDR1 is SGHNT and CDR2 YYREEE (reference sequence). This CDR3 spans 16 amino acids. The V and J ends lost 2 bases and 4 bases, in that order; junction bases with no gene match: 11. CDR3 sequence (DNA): TGTGCCAGCAGCTTAGGGCAGGGGGTCCTTTTCTATGGCTACACCTTC. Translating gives CASSLGQGVLFYGYTF.

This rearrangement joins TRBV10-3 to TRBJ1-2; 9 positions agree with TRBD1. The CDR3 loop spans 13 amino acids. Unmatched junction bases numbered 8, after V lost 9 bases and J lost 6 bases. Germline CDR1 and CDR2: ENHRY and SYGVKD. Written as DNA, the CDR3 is TGTGCCATACAGGGGGCGTTTGAGGATGGCTACACCTTC. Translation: CAIQGAFEDGYTF.

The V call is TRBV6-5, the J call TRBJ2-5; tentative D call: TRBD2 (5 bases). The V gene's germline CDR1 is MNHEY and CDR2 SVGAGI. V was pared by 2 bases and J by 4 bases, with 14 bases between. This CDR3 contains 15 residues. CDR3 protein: CASSYASGVGETQYF. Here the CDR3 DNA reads TGTGCCAGCAGTTACGCTTCCGGGGTAGGAGAGACCCAGTACTTC.

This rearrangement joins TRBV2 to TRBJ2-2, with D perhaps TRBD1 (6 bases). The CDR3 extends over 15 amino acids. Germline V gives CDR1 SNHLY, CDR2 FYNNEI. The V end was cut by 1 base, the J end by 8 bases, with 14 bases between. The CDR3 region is CASSEDRVYAGELFF. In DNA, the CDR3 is TGTGCCAGCAGTGAAGACAGGGTGTATGCGGGGGAGCTGTTTTTT.

CDR3 region: CASSSRTAGNQPQHF. The CDR3 nucleotides are TGTGCCAGCAGCTCTCGGACAGCCGGCAATCAGCCCCAGCATTTT. The V gene is TRBV7-2, the J gene TRBJ1-5, with a possible D match to TRBD1 (6 bases). The V gene lost 4 bases and the J gene lost 2 bases, with 12 bases spanning the gap. This CDR3 is built from 15 residues. Germline V gives CDR1 SGHTA, CDR2 FQGNSA. Looking up the rest from reference TRBV7-2 and TRBJ1-5 gives the full variable domain: GAGVSQSPSNKVTEKGKDVELRCDPISGHTALYWYRQSLGQGLEFLIYFQGNSAPDKSGLPSDRFSAERTGGSVSTLTIQRTQQEDSAVYLCASSSRTAGNQPQHFGDGTRLSIL.

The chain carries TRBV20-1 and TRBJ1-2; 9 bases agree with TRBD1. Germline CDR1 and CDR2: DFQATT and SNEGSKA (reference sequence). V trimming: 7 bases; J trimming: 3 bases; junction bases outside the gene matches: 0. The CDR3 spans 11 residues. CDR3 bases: TGCAGTGGGACAGGGGACTATGGCTACACCTTC. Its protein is CSGTGDYGYTF.

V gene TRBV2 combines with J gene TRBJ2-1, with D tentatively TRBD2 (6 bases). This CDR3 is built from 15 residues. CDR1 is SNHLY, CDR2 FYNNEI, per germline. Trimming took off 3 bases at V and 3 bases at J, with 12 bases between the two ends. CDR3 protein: CASSDPGLNYNEQFF. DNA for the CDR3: TGTGCCAGCAGTGATCCGGGACTCAACTACAATGAGCAGTTCTTC.

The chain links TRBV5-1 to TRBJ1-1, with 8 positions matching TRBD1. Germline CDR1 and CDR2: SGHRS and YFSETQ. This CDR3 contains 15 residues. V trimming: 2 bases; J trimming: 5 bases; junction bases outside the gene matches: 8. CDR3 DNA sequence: TGCGCCAGCAGCTTTGCCGGACAGGGAAGGACTGAAGCTTTCTTT. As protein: CASSFAGQGRTEAFF.